The 27 T cell receptor beta chains below were found in one sample sequenced in a study of blood T cells in healthy people across ages. Sample-barcoded 5' priming and a J-beta primer mix drove a second PCR of 7 to 11 cycles. TCRdb reprocessed the 5' RACE reads with MiXCR, giving one entry per CDR3 protein. The data hold roughly 1 million distinct CDR3 sequences, with around 25% observed a single time. The data were also submitted as part of a second study, on T cells of mothers and their children.

The sample taken for sequencing was blood. The receptors shown here come from a girl between 2 and 10 years old in good health.

This clonotype has only a few counts. The chain links TRBV11-2 to TRBJ1-4; perhaps TRBD1 as D (6 bases). This CDR3 comprises 14 residues. The germline CDR1 and CDR2 sequences are SGHAT and FQNNGV. V was pared by 3 bases and J by 8 bases, with 13 bases between. CDR3 in amino acids: CASSFKQGKEKLFF. As DNA, the CDR3 is TGTGCCAGCAGCTTTAAACAGGGAAAAGAAAAACTGTTTTTT.

There are a few counts of this clonotype. The chain has TRBV10-3 and TRBJ2-7; no reliable D call. CDR1 and CDR2 from the germline V gene are ENHRY and SYGVKD. This CDR3 comprises 12 residues. The V gene lost 7 bases and the J gene lost 7 bases, with 14 bases spanning the gap. The CDR3 is CAIITTQGEQYF. The CDR3 coding sequence is TGTGCCATCATTACGACCCAAGGGGAGCAGTACTTC.

This clonotype has just a few counts. Compared with germline, one end of the junction differs, possibly owing to a read error. This chain uses TRBV4-3 with TRBJ1-2; D remains ambiguous. Germline-derived CDR1 and CDR2 are LGHNA and YSLEER. The CDR3 extends over 17 amino acids. As DNA, the CDR3 is TGCGCCAGCAGCCAAGATGCGGACGGACCGACCAACTACGGCTACACCTTC. Translated, it gives CASSQDADGPTNYGYTF.

This clonotype was picked up a small number of times. The rearrangement links TRBV12-3 or TRBV12-4 to TRBJ1-1; no firm D call. V lost 4 bases and J 3 bases, leaving 9 bases between the germline ends. This CDR3 contains 13 residues. CDR3 nucleotide sequence: TGTGCCAGCAGTTCGGGAGCGCACACTGAAGCTTTCTTT. Protein sequence: CASSSGAHTEAFF.

The CDR3 protein is CASSFGVSGANVLTF. CDR3 DNA: TGTGCCAGCAGTTTCGGAGTTTCTGGGGCCAACGTCCTGACTTTC. J is TRBJ2-6 and V is TRBV12-3 or TRBV12-4; no clear D. The V end lost 3 bases, the J end lost 1 base, and 7 bases lay between the germline ends. The CDR3 is 15 residues long.

This chain joins TRBV6-5 and TRBJ1-2; no clear D gene. Germline values: CDR1 MNHEY, CDR2 SVGAGI. The CDR3 spans 14 residues. V gave up 8 bases and J gave up 2 bases, with 15 bases separating them. The CDR3 loop is CASSRVGRNYGYTF. In nucleotides, the CDR3 is TGTGCCAGCTCGAGGGTAGGCAGAAACTATGGCTACACCTTC.

The J gene is TRBJ2-1, the V gene TRBV27, with 8 nucleotides matching TRBD2. This CDR3 contains 15 residues. Looked up from germline, CDR1 is MNHEY and CDR2 is SMNVEV (reference sequence). V lost 4 bases to trimming and J lost 9 bases; unmatched junction nucleotides: 11. The CDR3 DNA reads TGTGCCAGCAGTTCCTTAGCGGGAATTATGATTGAGCAGTTCTTC. The encoded protein is CASSSLAGIMIEQFF.

The gene calls are TRBV28 and TRBJ2-3, with TRBD2 identical over 10 bases. Germline assignment: CDR1 MDHEN and CDR2 SYDVKM. The V gene end was trimmed by 4 bases and the J gene end by 0 bases; junction bases not matched to a gene: 4. There are 16 residues in the CDR3. CDR3 residues: CASSSSGSGSTDTQYF. CDR3 coding DNA: TGTGCCAGCAGTTCTAGCGGGAGTGGCAGCACAGATACGCAGTATTTT.

This chain joins TRBV4-1 and TRBJ1-1, with TRBD1 as a possible D gene (5 bases). The CDR3 length is 11 residues. Germline V gene lookup returns CDR1 MGHRA and CDR2 YSYEKL. V lost 8 bases and J lost 10, with 14 bases in between. CDR3 coding DNA: TGCGCCAGCCTCGGGACGGATGGAGCTTTCTTT. The encoded protein is CASLGTDGAFF.

The sample holds a few counts of this clonotype. The V and J genes are TRBV27 and TRBJ1-2; a weak D match, TRBD1 (6 bases). This CDR3 spans 14 amino acids. The V gene's germline CDR1 is MNHEY and CDR2 SMNVEV (reference sequence). The germline V and J ends were trimmed by 0 bases and 4 bases, with 9 bases remaining between them. The chain's CDR3 is CASSLSADSYGYTF. CDR3 bases: TGTGCCAGCAGTTTATCCGCGGACAGCTATGGCTACACCTTC.

A few counts support this clonotype. CDR3 DNA: TGTGCCAGCAGCTTGGGGGACAGAGGCTGGGGTACGCAGTATTTT. It codes for CASSLGDRGWGTQYF. The rearrangement uses TRBV5-6 and TRBJ2-3; 7 positions match TRBD1. With V trimmed by 0 bases and J by 8 bases, 9 bases remained unmatched. CDR1 and CDR2 (germline): SGHDT, YYEEEE. This CDR3 comprises 15 residues.

This clonotype showed up just a few times. The chain links TRBV5-1 to TRBJ2-7; either TRBD1 or TRBD2 may fit D (5 bases each). Trimming took 4 bases from V and 5 from J, leaving 19 bases between them. This CDR3 contains 15 residues. The germline gives CDR1 SGHRS, CDR2 YFSETQ. The CDR3 bases are TGCGCCAGCAGCGCAGTAGCGAACAGGATGGACGAGCAGTACTTC. This sequence encodes CASSAVANRMDEQYF. Full variable domain (remainder filled in from reference TRBV5-1 and TRBJ2-7): KAGVTQTPRYLIKTRGQQVTLSCSPISGHRSVSWYQQTPGQGLQFLFEYFSETQRNKGNFPGRFSGRQFSNSRSEMNVSTLELGDSALYLCASSAVANRMDEQYFGPGTRLTVT.

The chain links TRBV3-1 to TRBJ2-1, with no clear D. Near its end, the DNA agrees better with TRBJ2-7, so the J call may be wrong. Germline V lookup: CDR1 LGHDT, CDR2 YNNKEL (reference sequence). The CDR3 runs to 13 residues. DNA of the CDR3: TGTGCCAGCAGCCAAGACGGAGCCTACGAGCAGTACTTC. Protein: CASSQDGAYEQYF.

This sequence joins TRBV7-2 and TRBJ2-1; 11 positions agree with TRBD2. After removal of 5 bases from V and 3 bases from J, the junction contained 6 bases not matched to a gene. CDR1 and CDR2 (germline): SGHTA, FQGNSA. The CDR3 has 16 residues. In nucleotides, the CDR3 is TGTGCCAGCAGCCGACTAGCGGGGAACCTCTACAATGAGCAGTTCTTC. This sequence encodes CASSRLAGNLYNEQFF.

This clonotype was counted only a few times. The chain couples TRBV10-3 to TRBJ2-7, with no clear D. Germline CDR1 reads ENHRY; CDR2 reads SYGVKD. With 9 bases removed from V and 2 bases from J, the gap between germline ends came to 14 bases. The CDR3 length is 13 residues. As DNA, the CDR3 is TGTGCCATACGTAGAATTACGACCTACGAGCAGTACTTC. Translating it yields CAIRRITTYEQYF.

This sequence joins TRBV10-3 and TRBJ2-3, with TRBD2 matching 7 bases. Germline CDR1 ENHRY, CDR2 SYGVKD. This CDR3 spans 14 amino acids. V trimming: 1 base; J trimming: 5 bases; junction bases outside the gene matches: 3. The CDR3 sequence is CAISEWLAEDTQYF. CDR3 DNA sequence: TGTGCCATCAGTGAGTGGCTAGCGGAAGATACGCAGTATTTT.

This clonotype turned up a few times. The chain couples TRBV7-9 to TRBJ2-5, with a weak D call TRBD2 (6 bases). V lost 6 bases to trimming and J lost 5 bases, with 28 bases between them. This CDR3 region has 18 residues. Per the germline V gene, CDR1 is SEHNR and CDR2 is FQNEAQ (reference sequence). The CDR3: CASSQSHAGTPWWETQYF. The CDR3 region has the DNA TGTGCCAGCAGTCAGAGTCATGCCGGGACTCCCTGGTGGGAGACCCAGTACTTC.

This clonotype was found a few times. V is TRBV29-1 and J is TRBJ2-3; 7 bases are a match to TRBD1. The V gene's germline CDR1 is SQVTM and CDR2 ANQGSEA. This CDR3 is built from 14 residues. The trim removed 4 bases at V and 0 bases at J, leaving 4 bases unmatched. The CDR3 DNA is TGCAGCGTTGCATGGACAGGAAGCACAGATACGCAGTATTTT. Translation: CSVAWTGSTDTQYF.

The chain combines TRBV5-1 with TRBJ2-7; TRBD1 matches at 9 bases. The CDR3 has 19 amino acids. Unmatched junction bases numbered 22, after V lost 4 bases and J lost 5 bases. Germline CDR1 and CDR2: SGHRS and YFSETQ. CDR3 DNA sequence: TGCGCCAGCAGCCCAAGGCCCCAAACTTCCGGGACAGGGTTCGACGAGCAGTACTTC. It codes for CASSPRPQTSGTGFDEQYF.

Only a few counts were recorded for this clonotype. The chain is built from TRBV4-3 and TRBJ1-6; D perhaps matches TRBD1 (5 bases). V lost 1 base, J lost 10 bases, and 14 bases lay in between. CDR3 length: 15 amino acids. Per germline, CDR1 LGHNA and CDR2 YSLEER. CDR3 region: CASSQGAGGGSPLHF. As DNA, the CDR3 is TGCGCCAGCAGCCAAGGAGCGGGGGGAGGGTCACCCCTCCACTTT.

This chain connects TRBV29-1 to TRBJ2-1, with TRBD2 matching over 7 bases. Trimming took 3 bases from V and 3 from J; bases not matched to a gene: 8. This CDR3 region has 15 residues. Germline CDR1 SQVTM, CDR2 ANQGSEA. For the CDR3, the DNA is TGCAGCGTTGATAAGCTAGCGGTCCACTACAATGAGCAGTTCTTC. This translates into CSVDKLAVHYNEQFF.

The chain is built from TRBV7-9 and TRBJ1-6; D possibly corresponds to TRBD1 (6 bases). Deletions cut 3 bases from V and 6 bases from J, with 12 bases between. The CDR3 is made up of 15 amino acids. Germline CDR1 is SEHNR and CDR2 is FQNEAQ (reference sequence). The CDR3 sequence is CASSFSDRFNSPLHF. In DNA, the CDR3 is TGTGCCAGCAGCTTTTCCGACAGGTTTAATTCACCCCTCCACTTT.

The chain is built from TRBV7-9 and TRBJ1-2; 11 bases fit TRBD1. V shed 5 bases, J shed 4 bases, and the junction held 6 bases outside the gene matches. Per germline, CDR1 SEHNR and CDR2 FQNEAQ (reference sequence). The CDR3 is 15 residues long. The CDR3 nucleotides read TGTGCCAGCAGCACGGACAGGGGGCGTAGCTATGGCTACACCTTC. It codes for CASSTDRGRSYGYTF.

The chain is built from TRBV5-4 and TRBJ1-2, with a weak D call TRBD1 (6 bases). V was trimmed by 3 bases and J by 5 bases, leaving 20 bases between them. The CDR3 contains 16 residues. The germline CDR1 and CDR2 sequences are SGHNT and YYREEE (reference sequence). CDR3 DNA: TGTGCCAGCAGCTCGGGACAATTTGGAACTTTTTATGGCTACACCTTC. This encodes CASSSGQFGTFYGYTF.

The rearrangement joins TRBV4-1 to TRBJ2-7; 11 bases are shared with TRBD2. The CDR3 spans 16 residues. V lost 2 bases to trimming and J lost 3 bases; unmatched junction nucleotides: 6. CDR1 is MGHRA and CDR2 is YSYEKL in the germline V gene. The DNA of the CDR3 is TGCGCCAGCAGCCAACACGGGACTAGCGGATACTACGAGCAGTACTTC. Translated, it gives CASSQHGTSGYYEQYF.

The V call is TRBV28, the J call TRBJ1-1; D gene uncertain. The V gene's germline CDR1 is MDHEN and CDR2 SYDVKM. Trimming took off 4 bases at V and 0 bases at J, with 12 bases between the two ends. CDR3 length equals 15 residues. The CDR3 is CASSSRPALNTEAFF. The CDR3, as DNA: TGTGCCAGCAGTTCTCGACCGGCCTTGAACACTGAAGCTTTCTTT.

This clonotype was detected only a few times. J is TRBJ1-2 and V is TRBV5-8; D is perhaps TRBD1 (5 bases). In germline, CDR1 is SGHTS, CDR2 YDEGEE. This CDR3 comprises 11 residues. Trimming took 4 bases from V and 9 from J, leaving 10 bases between them. CDR3 coding DNA: TGTGCCAGCAGCCCAAGACAGCGCTACACCTTC. Protein sequence: CASSPRQRYTF.